These 25 T cell receptor beta chains were sequenced from one sample in a study of response to subunit inactivated influenza vaccine. TCRdb recomputed calls from the RT-PCR reads with MiXCR, one row per CDR3 protein. Of 150,000 to 200,000 distinct CDR3 sequences in the sample, 7.5% to 10% were seen once. Sequenced here: non-naive T cells sorted from PBMCs, sampled on the day of vaccination. These receptors were taken from a man aged 45-65 years who received an inactivated influenza vaccine.

This clonotype was counted many times. The chain joins TRBV12-3 or TRBV12-4 to TRBJ2-7; no reliable D call. Trimming took 4 bases from V and 5 from J, leaving 6 bases between them. This CDR3 contains 11 residues. CDR3 residues: CASSSRNEQYF. The CDR3, as DNA: TGTGCCAGCAGTTCAAGAAACGAGCAGTACTTC.

This clonotype was recorded a few times. The chain recombines TRBV28 with TRBJ2-2; TRBD1 might be the D (6 bases). The CDR3 loop spans 14 amino acids. CDR1 is MDHEN and CDR2 is SYDVKM in the germline V gene. V was cut by 2 bases and J by 3 bases, with 7 bases left in between. The CDR3: CASSLGGDTGELFF. In DNA form, the CDR3 reads TGTGCCAGCAGTTTAGGGGGCGACACCGGGGAGCTGTTTTTT.

This clonotype was detected a few times. J is TRBJ2-7 and V is TRBV20-1; tentative D call: TRBD2 (5 bases). Trimming stripped 1 base from V and 3 bases from J, with 10 bases between. The germline gives CDR1 DFQATT, CDR2 SNEGSKA (reference sequence). This CDR3 is 13 amino acids long. The CDR3 protein is CSARGTLNYEQYF. Written as DNA, the CDR3 is TGCAGTGCTAGAGGGACTCTTAACTACGAGCAGTACTTC.

V usage is TRBV5-1 and J usage is TRBJ2-7, with unresolved D. The V gene's germline CDR1 is SGHRS and CDR2 YFSETQ. The CDR3 covers 12 residues. V lost 4 bases and J lost 5, with 10 bases in between. CDR3: CASSLPGNEQYF. DNA of the CDR3: TGCGCCAGCAGCCTCCCAGGTAACGAGCAGTACTTC.

The V call is TRBV2, the J call TRBJ1-1, with D hard to call. In germline, CDR1 is SNHLY, CDR2 FYNNEI. V was shortened by 9 bases and J by 3 bases, with 17 bases between the two germline ends. The CDR3 is 14 residues long. The CDR3 sequence: CARGGSRGYTEAFF. The CDR3 DNA reads as TGTGCCAGGGGCGGCAGCCGAGGATACACTGAAGCTTTCTTT.

This clonotype has at least ten counts. The chain is built from TRBV4-1 and TRBJ2-7; TRBD2 is a possible D gene (5 bases). V was cut by 0 bases and J by 7 bases, with 10 bases left in between. This CDR3 contains 13 residues. Germline V lookup: CDR1 MGHRA, CDR2 YSYEKL. The CDR3 DNA sequence: TGCGCCAGCAGCCAAGATAGAGGGTGGGAGCAGTACTTC. This sequence encodes CASSQDRGWEQYF.

This rearrangement joins TRBV7-8 to TRBJ1-6; D is perhaps TRBD1 (5 bases). V lost 4 bases, J lost 6 bases, and 16 bases lay in between. The CDR3 runs to 16 residues. In germline, CDR1 is SGHVS, CDR2 FQNEAQ. CDR3 sequence: CASSSKEAGSNSPLHF. The CDR3 DNA follows: TGTGCCAGCAGCTCGAAGGAGGCAGGGTCTAATTCACCCCTCCACTTT.

This clonotype has only a few counts. The chain is built from TRBV11-3 and TRBJ2-1; 10 positions match TRBD2. The J segment lost 9 bases and the V segment lost 5 bases, leaving 10 bases of the junction unmatched. The CDR3 totals 15 residues. The V gene's germline CDR1 is SGHNT and CDR2 YENEEA. The CDR3 nucleotides read TGTGCCAGCAGCCTATATCTAGCGGGGGCCCCTGAGCAGTTCTTC. This encodes CASSLYLAGAPEQFF.

In its sample, this clonotype was seen a few times. The chain employs TRBV5-1 and TRBJ2-7; 13 positions match TRBD2. V was clipped by 4 bases and J by 7 bases; unmatched bases: 8. CDR3 length equals 15 residues. Germline CDR1 and CDR2: SGHRS and YFSETQ. The CDR3 reads CASSTGTSGTLEQYF. DNA for the CDR3: TGCGCCAGCAGCACAGGGACTAGCGGGACATTGGAGCAGTACTTC.

This clonotype was detected many times. This rearrangement joins TRBV12-3 or TRBV12-4 to TRBJ1-2; D is uncertain. This CDR3 comprises 12 residues. The V and J ends lost 5 bases and 7 bases respectively, with 11 bases between them. The CDR3 here is CASSKDLAGYTF. The CDR3, as DNA: TGTGCCAGCAGTAAGGACCTGGCTGGCTACACCTTC.

This clonotype has just a few counts. This chain joins TRBV10-2 and TRBJ2-3, with a tentative D call TRBD1 (6 bases). V shed 3 bases and J shed 4 bases, with 11 bases lying between them. CDR3 size: 14 residues. Germline assignment: CDR1 WSHSY and CDR2 SAAADI. The CDR3 sequence: CASSDQGNADTQYF. The CDR3, as DNA: TGCGCCAGCAGTGATCAGGGGAACGCAGATACGCAGTATTTT.

The rearrangement uses TRBV6-9 and TRBJ2-7; the match to TRBD2 covers 14 bases. The CDR3 contains 16 residues. V shed 6 bases, J shed 6 bases, and the junction held 10 bases outside the gene matches. The V gene's germline CDR1 is MNHGY and CDR2 SVAAGI. The CDR3 is CASSTGLAGAYSEQYF. Written as DNA, the CDR3 is TGTGCCAGCAGCACGGGACTAGCGGGAGCTTATAGCGAGCAGTACTTC.

The chain uses TRBV10-3 and TRBJ2-1; 7 nucleotides agree with TRBD2. CDR3 size: 16 residues. The V segment lost 4 bases and the J segment 0 bases; nucleotides outside the gene matches: 6. Per germline, CDR1 ENHRY and CDR2 SYGVKD. The CDR3 sequence: CAISGEAGSSYNEQFF. CDR3 DNA: TGTGCCATCAGTGGGGAAGCGGGGAGCTCCTACAATGAGCAGTTCTTC.

This clonotype was seen at least ten times. This chain links TRBV5-1 with TRBJ2-1; the match to TRBD1 covers 7 bases. The CDR3 runs 15 residues. Trimming removed 4 bases from V and 3 bases from J; junction bases left unmatched: 7. Germline CDR1 SGHRS, CDR2 YFSETQ. The CDR3, as DNA: TGCGCCAGCAGCCAGGACAGGCCGGGCTACAATGAGCAGTTCTTC. This encodes CASSQDRPGYNEQFF.

The V call is TRBV7-2, the J call TRBJ2-1, with 11 bases lining up with TRBD2. Germline CDR1 and CDR2: SGHTA and FQGNSA. The CDR3 spans 18 residues. V lost 4 bases, J lost 4 bases, and 12 bases stayed unmatched. CDR3 protein: CASSCRLKGTSGYNEQFF. CDR3 nucleotide sequence: TGTGCCAGCAGCTGTAGGCTAAAAGGGACTAGCGGATACAATGAGCAGTTCTTC. The variable domain in full, with the rest retrieved from reference TRBV7-2 and TRBJ2-1, is GAGVSQSPSNKVTEKGKDVELRCDPISGHTALYWYRQSLGQGLEFLIYFQGNSAPDKSGLPSDRFSAERTGGSVSTLTIQRTQQEDSAVYLCASSCRLKGTSGYNEQFFGPGTRLTVL.

This clonotype was recorded many times. The J gene is TRBJ2-2, the V gene TRBV4-2; D call uncertain. The CDR3 has 13 amino acids. With 4 bases removed from V and 2 bases from J, the gap between germline ends came to 5 bases. CDR1 LGHNA and CDR2 YNFKEQ come from the germline V gene. CDR3 loop: CASSLYNTGELFF. Written as DNA, the CDR3 is TGTGCCAGCAGCCTGTATAACACCGGGGAGCTGTTTTTT.

The chain uses TRBV4-1 and TRBJ1-1, with 7 bases fitting TRBD1. This CDR3 has 15 residues. CDR1 is MGHRA and CDR2 is YSYEKL in the germline V gene. Losses at the gene ends were 0 bases for V and 6 bases for J; bases not matched to a gene: 7. The CDR3, as DNA: TGCGCCAGCAGCCAAGAAAGGGGGCTTCGTTCTGAAGCTTTCTTT. Protein: CASSQERGLRSEAFF.

This chain connects TRBV5-1 to TRBJ2-1; D ambiguous. Trimming took 4 bases from V and 0 from J, leaving 20 bases between them. The CDR3 consists of 18 residues. Germline CDR1 is SGHRS and CDR2 is YFSETQ. DNA for the CDR3: TGCGCCAGCAGCGCTCCCAAATTTAGTAGCAGCTCCTACAATGAGCAGTTCTTC. Its translation is CASSAPKFSSSSYNEQFF.

The genes are TRBV5-5 and TRBJ2-2, with 12 bases that match TRBD2. V gave up 5 bases and J gave up 1 base; unmatched junction bases: 0. The germline V gene has CDR1 SGHKS and CDR2 YYEKEE (reference sequence). There are 15 residues in the CDR3. CDR3 DNA sequence: TGTGCCAGCAGGGGACTAGCGGGGAACACCGGGGAGCTGTTTTTT. Amino acids: CASRGLAGNTGELFF.

This clonotype was observed a handful of times. V gene TRBV24-1 combines with J gene TRBJ2-1, with 12 nucleotides matching TRBD2. Germline assignment: CDR1 KGHDR and CDR2 SFDVKD. The V gene end was trimmed by 10 bases and the J gene end by 0 bases; junction bases not matched to a gene: 12. The CDR3 extends over 18 amino acids. In nucleotides, the CDR3 is TGTGCCACTCAGCACGGGACTAGCGGGCCCCTCTCCTACAATGAGCAGTTCTTC. Its protein product is CATQHGTSGPLSYNEQFF.

This clonotype was seen many times. V gene TRBV7-9 combines with J gene TRBJ1-5; D is uncertain. Between the trimmed V and J ends, which lost 5 bases and 2 bases, there was a span of 13 bases. This CDR3 is 15 amino acids long. Germline CDR1 reads SEHNR; CDR2 reads FQNEAQ (reference sequence). CDR3 sequence reads: CASSMSRGGNQPQHF. The CDR3 DNA reads as TGTGCCAGCAGCATGAGCCGTGGGGGCAATCAGCCCCAGCATTTT.

This chain uses TRBV18 with TRBJ2-1; D is possibly TRBD1 (6 bases). V was shortened by 1 base and J by 10 bases, with 8 bases between the two germline ends. This CDR3 spans 12 amino acids. Per germline, CDR1 KGHSH and CDR2 LQKENI. The chain's CDR3 is CASSPLGTEQFF. The DNA for the CDR3 is TGTGCCAGCTCACCACTCGGGACAGAGCAGTTCTTC.

V usage is TRBV20-1 and J usage is TRBJ2-7, with 11 bases lining up with TRBD2. This CDR3 is built from 14 residues. J lost 4 bases, V lost 2 bases, and 4 bases had no gene match. Germline V gene data show CDR1 as DFQATT and CDR2 as SNEGSKA (reference sequence). Here the CDR3 reads CSARKPSGGYEQYF. DNA of the CDR3: TGCAGTGCTAGAAAGCCTAGCGGGGGGTACGAGCAGTACTTC.

J is TRBJ2-7 and V is TRBV6-2 or TRBV6-3, with D possibly matching TRBD2 (5 bases). The CDR3 extends over 11 amino acids. Germline V lookup: CDR1 MNHEY, CDR2 SVGEGT. CDR3: CASRVGSEQYF. CDR3 bases: TGTGCTTCCCGGGTGGGGAGCGAGCAGTACTTC.

The rearrangement joins TRBV24-1 to TRBJ2-3; D is undetermined. CDR1 and CDR2 from the germline V gene are KGHDR and SFDVKD. This CDR3 has 14 amino acids. The germline V and J ends were trimmed by 0 bases and 10 bases, with 13 bases remaining between them. The CDR3 region is CATSDLGRTNPQYF. The CDR3 DNA reads TGTGCCACCAGTGATTTGGGCAGAACGAATCCGCAGTATTTT.